This record covers a single TCR beta chain. This entry belongs to a study of control samples from healthy donors and cancer patients. The repertoire was sequenced with immunoSEQ multiplex PCR; TCRdb's copy has only in-frame clones and lacks some. The table lists 100,000 to 150,000 clones, more than 75% of them singletons, with 1.5% to 2% in the top ten. Germline V gives CDR1 MNHEY, CDR2 SVGAGI. This CDR3 is built from 14 residues. The J segment lost 3 bases and the V segment lost 8 bases, leaving 7 bases of the junction unmatched. This sequence was found in a man younger than 35 in good health. V and J are TRBV6-5 and TRBJ2-1; TRBD2 matches at 7 bases. Specimen: blood. The CDR3 DNA is TGTGCCAGCCGGAGGCTAGCGGACTACAATGAGCAGTTCTTC. This encodes CASRRLADYNEQFF.